These T cell receptor beta chains were read from a single sample in a study of human T cells and chemical hapten exposure. TCRdb used MiXCR to reprocess the RACE reads, holding one entry per CDR3 protein. The sample holds 330,000 or so distinct CDR3 sequences, about 6% seen once. This specimen was whole blood, taken in connection with sensitization to the hapten diphenylcyclopropenone (DPC). These receptors all stem from a woman aged 18-29 years with alopecia areata. Some clones in this sample may be carry-over from other donors' samples. Both conserved end residues are part of each CDR3. D genes are given only for firm matches. Clone size, where shown, is once, few, many, or a class for clones that have expanded.

V: TRBV28
D: NA
size: NA
J: TRBJ2-3
CDR3: CASSPAGSPGTDTQYF
DNA: TGTGCCAGCAGTCCGGCCGGGTCCCCAGGAACAGATACGCAGTATTTT

V: TRBV29-1
D: NA
size: many
J: TRBJ1-5
CDR3: CSVETTSNQPQHF
DNA: TGCAGCGTTGAAACAACTAGCAATCAGCCCCAGCATTTT

V: TRBV6-5
D: NA
size: many
J: TRBJ1-5
CDR3: CASSYSAHQPQHF
DNA: TGTGCCAGCAGTTACTCAGCGCATCAGCCCCAGCATTTT

V: TRBV6-2/TRBV6-3
D: TRBD1
size: NA
J: TRBJ1-2
CDR3: CASRSGQATNYGYTF
DNA: TGTGCCAGCAGAAGCGGACAGGCGACTAACTATGGCTACACCTTC

V: TRBV13
D: NA
size: many
J: TRBJ1-6
CDR3: CASSLGPPSSYNSPLHF
DNA: TGTGCCAGCAGCTTAGGACCTCCGAGCTCCTATAATTCACCCCTCCACTTT

V: TRBV27
D: TRBD2
size: many
J: TRBJ2-6
CDR3: CASSLAGGTGANVLTF
DNA: TGTGCCAGCAGTTTGGCGGGGGGAACTGGGGCCAACGTCCTGACTTTC

V: TRBV4-2
D: NA
size: many
J: TRBJ1-5
CDR3: CASSQGPAGGYYQPQHF
DNA: TGTGCCAGCAGCCAAGGGCCGGCGGGGGGCTATTATCAGCCCCAGCATTTT

V: TRBV23-1
D: NA
size: many
J: TRBJ1-5
CDR3: CASSHLPHSNQPQHF
DNA: TGCGCCAGCAGTCACCTGCCCCATAGCAATCAGCCCCAGCATTTT

V: TRBV12-3/TRBV12-4
D: NA
size: many
J: TRBJ1-4
CDR3: CASSLFRQRLFF
DNA: TGTGCCAGCAGTTTGTTTCGGCAACGACTGTTTTTT

V: TRBV15
D: NA
size: many
J: TRBJ1-3
CDR3: CATSRDQGGFGNTIYF
DNA: TGTGCCACCAGCAGAGATCAGGGAGGGTTCGGAAACACCATATATTTT

V: TRBV7-9
D: TRBD1
size: NA
J: TRBJ1-5
CDR3: CASSGDREAQHF
DNA: TGTGCCAGCAGCGGAGACAGGGAAGCCCAGCATTTT

V: TRBV6-2/TRBV6-3
D: TRBD1
size: many
J: TRBJ2-1
CDR3: CASSYPGQSHNEQFF
DNA: TGTGCCAGCAGTTACCCGGGACAGAGTCACAATGAGCAGTTCTTC

V: TRBV7-2
D: NA
size: many
J: TRBJ2-3
CDR3: CASSLRPPTDTQYF
DNA: TGTGCCAGCAGCCTGAGGCCCCCCACAGATACGCAGTATTTT

V: TRBV6-2/TRBV6-3
D: NA
size: many
J: TRBJ2-3
CDR3: CASSYSGGPTQYF
DNA: TGTGCCAGCAGTTACTCCGGGGGACCCACGCAGTATTTT

V: TRBV24-1
D: TRBD1
size: few
J: TRBJ1-6
CDR3: CATSDFVTGGQRSPLHF
DNA: TGTGCCACCAGTGATTTCGTGACAGGGGGCCAGCGTTCACCCCTCCACTTT

V: TRBV5-1
D: TRBD1
size: NA
J: TRBJ1-3
CDR3: CASSLAGQGFGNTIYF
DNA: TGCGCCAGCAGCTTGGCGGGACAGGGCTTTGGAAACACCATATATTTT

V: TRBV7-9
D: NA
size: few
J: TRBJ1-5
CDR3: CASSHDGRPGQPQHF
DNA: TGTGCCAGCAGCCACGACGGCCGCCCTGGGCAGCCCCAGCATTTT

V: TRBV7-2
D: NA
size: NA
J: TRBJ1-1
CDR3: CASSLVGREAFF
DNA: TGTGCCAGCAGCTTAGTGGGCAGAGAAGCTTTCTTT

V: TRBV12-3/TRBV12-4
D: NA
size: many
J: TRBJ1-5
CDR3: CASRSFRQGRQPQHF
DNA: TGTGCCAGCAGATCTTTCAGGCAGGGGCGTCAGCCCCAGCATTTT

V: TRBV5-1
D: NA
size: many
J: TRBJ1-1
CDR3: CASSSAEPNTEAFF
DNA: TGCGCCAGCAGCTCCGCCGAGCCAAACACTGAAGCTTTCTTT

V: TRBV29-1
D: NA
size: many
J: TRBJ1-1
CDR3: CSVEVPGLKAFF
DNA: TGCAGCGTTGAAGTTCCAGGGTTGAAAGCTTTCTTT

V: TRBV2
D: NA
size: NA
J: TRBJ1-5
CDR3: CASSEALPGARDQPQHF
DNA: TGTGCCAGCAGTGAAGCGCTTCCGGGGGCGAGGGATCAGCCCCAGCATTTT

V: TRBV10-3
D: NA
size: many
J: TRBJ1-1
CDR3: CAISENRKTEAFF
DNA: TGTGCCATCAGTGAGAATAGGAAGACTGAAGCTTTCTTT

V: TRBV7-2
D: TRBD1
size: few
J: TRBJ1-2
CDR3: CASSPRRTGHGYTF
DNA: TGTGCCAGCAGTCCAAGGAGGACAGGGCATGGCTACACCTTC

V: TRBV6-2/TRBV6-3
D: NA
size: many
J: TRBJ2-7
CDR3: CASSRDYEQYF
DNA: TGTGCCAGCAGTCGGGACTACGAGCAGTACTTC

V: TRBV11-2
D: NA
size: few
J: TRBJ1-1
CDR3: CASSPLGVTEAFF
DNA: TGTGCCAGCAGCCCCCTGGGGGTAACTGAAGCTTTCTTT

V: TRBV3-1
D: NA
size: NA
J: TRBJ1-1
CDR3: CASSRDGRMNTEAFF
DNA: TGTGCCAGCAGCCGCGACGGGAGAATGAACACTGAAGCTTTCTTT

V: TRBV29-1
D: NA
size: many
J: TRBJ1-1
CDR3: CSVGTYTEAFF
DNA: TGCAGCGTAGGGACCTACACTGAAGCTTTCTTT

V: TRBV7-2
D: TRBD1
size: many
J: TRBJ1-4
CDR3: CASRKDGQGIEKLFF
DNA: TGTGCCAGCAGGAAAGACGGACAGGGCATAGAAAAACTGTTTTTT

V: TRBV2
D: NA
size: few
J: TRBJ2-7
CDR3: CASSENLAKYF
DNA: TGTGCCAGCAGTGAGAATCTAGCGAAGTACTTC

V: TRBV7-2
D: TRBD2
size: many
J: TRBJ2-3
CDR3: CASSSGLAGGTDTQYF
DNA: TGTGCCAGCAGCTCCGGACTAGCGGGGGGCACAGATACGCAGTATTTT

V: TRBV7-9
D: TRBD2
size: many
J: TRBJ2-5
CDR3: CASSFWGLAPGETQYF
DNA: TGTGCCAGCAGCTTCTGGGGACTAGCGCCAGGAGAGACCCAGTACTTC

V: TRBV2
D: NA
size: few
J: TRBJ2-1
CDR3: CASCRAEISYNEQFF
DNA: TGTGCCAGTTGCAGAGCGGAGATCTCCTACAATGAGCAGTTCTTC

V: TRBV12-3/TRBV12-4
D: TRBD1
size: NA
J: TRBJ2-7
CDR3: CASSSQGEQYF
DNA: TGTGCCAGCAGTTCACAGGGGGAGCAGTACTTC

V: TRBV6-2/TRBV6-3
D: TRBD1
size: many
J: TRBJ2-7
CDR3: CASTSQGDEQYF
DNA: TGTGCCAGCACCTCCCAGGGGGACGAGCAGTACTTC

V: TRBV6-5
D: NA
size: many
J: TRBJ1-1
CDR3: CASNGGRNTEAFF
DNA: TGTGCCAGCAACGGGGGACGAAACACTGAAGCTTTCTTT

V: TRBV6-2/TRBV6-3
D: NA
size: NA
J: TRBJ1-2
CDR3: CASSYRQERYNYGYTF
DNA: TGTGCCAGCAGTTACCGGCAGGAAAGATACAACTATGGCTACACCTTC

V: TRBV7-6
D: TRBD1
size: many
J: TRBJ1-5
CDR3: CASSLGWTGPSEPQHF
DNA: TGTGCCAGCAGCTTAGGGTGGACAGGGCCATCTGAGCCCCAGCATTTT

V: TRBV6-5
D: TRBD1
size: NA
J: TRBJ1-6
CDR3: CASSRGQGAGSPLHF
DNA: TGTGCCAGCAGCCGAGGACAGGGGGCCGGTTCACCCCTCCACTTT